This TCR beta chain was recovered during a study of HIV-infected patients and healthy controls. Study observations and caveats: HIV-infected repertoires had significantly higher mean Gini indices than controls, possibly reflecting oligoclonality. When repertoires were size-matched, rare events in HIV-infected data became overweighted.

By frequency in the sample, this clonotype is medium-sized. Its target is not known. Antiretroviral therapy had run roughly three months, about 14 weeks, before follow-up blood collection. The repertoire came from unfractionated whole blood and reflected all unsorted peripheral T cells. The RNA source was a roughly 2.5 ml peripheral blood draw. Alpha and beta constant-region primers primed reverse transcription of 400 to 500 ng RNA. Each of the alpha and beta chains got its own library through chain-specific third strand synthesis with indices. A 12-nucleotide barcode per molecule came from two concatenated random hexamers added pre-amplification. MiXCR, applied by TCRdb to the 5' RACE reads, yields one record per CDR3 protein. This repertoire shows 3,500 to 5,500 distinct CDR3 sequences, more than 5.5% found once; its top ten account for 33%. This CDR3 is 14 amino acids long. CDR1 and CDR2 (germline): MDHEN, SYDVKM. J lost 5 bases, V lost 6 bases, and 7 bases had no gene match.

This sequence was found in an adult with HIV infection. The V call is TRBV28, the J call TRBJ1-1, with 9 bases matching TRBD1. The starting material was blood, obtained during antiretroviral therapy. The CDR3, as DNA: TGTGCCAGCAGCCGTGGACAGGGGAGGACTGAAGCTTTCTTT. Its translation: CASSRGQGRTEAFF.